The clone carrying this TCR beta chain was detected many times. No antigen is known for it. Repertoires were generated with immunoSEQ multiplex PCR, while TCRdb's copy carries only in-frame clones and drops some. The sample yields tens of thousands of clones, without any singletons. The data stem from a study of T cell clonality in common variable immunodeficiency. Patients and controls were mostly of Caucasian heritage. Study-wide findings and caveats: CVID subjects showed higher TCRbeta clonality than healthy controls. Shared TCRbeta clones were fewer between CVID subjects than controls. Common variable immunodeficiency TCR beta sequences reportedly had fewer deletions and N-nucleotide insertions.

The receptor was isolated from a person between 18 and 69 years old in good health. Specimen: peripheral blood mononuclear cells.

CDR3 amino acids: CASSRTRGRETQYF. The DNA read from the CDR3 is TGTGCCAGCAGTCGGACTAGGGGGAGGGAGACC. The rearrangement uses TRBV2 and TRBJ2-5, with D possibly matching TRBD2 (7 bases). Sequencing ends 3 residues short of the CDR3 end; the germline J gene provides the rest. Trimming took off 5 bases at V and 5 bases at J, with 15 bases between the two ends. This CDR3 has 14 amino acids. CDR1 is SNHLY, CDR2 FYNNEI, per germline.